The 19 T cell receptor beta chains reported below all come from one sample, sequenced in a study of blood T cells in healthy people across ages. With a J-beta primer mix and a sample-barcoded 5' primer, a second PCR ran about 6 to 11 cycles. MiXCR, run by TCRdb on the 5' RACE reads, gives a single entry per CDR3 protein. In the table there are about 1.6 million distinct CDR3 sequences, around 35% of which are singletons. What was sequenced was blood. The receptors here all came from a woman aged 30 to 39 in good health.

Turning to this clonotype: A much bigger clone sits one base away, suggesting this may be a read error. This rearrangement joins TRBV11-1 to TRBJ2-1, with TRBD1 matching 7 bases. This CDR3 region has 12 residues. Trimming took 5 bases from V and 7 from J; bases not matched to a gene: 2. Germline assignment: CDR1 SGHAT and CDR2 FQDESV (reference sequence). The chain's CDR3 is CASSEGANEQFF. DNA for the CDR3: TGTGCCAGCAGCGAGGGGGCGAATGAGCAGTTCTTC. The full variable domain, rest sourced from reference TRBV11-1 and TRBJ2-1, is EAEVAQSPRYKITEKSQAVAFWCDPISGHATLYWYRQILGQGPELLVQFQDESVVDDSQLPKDRFSAERLKGVDSTLKIQPAELGDSAMYLCASSEGANEQFFGPGTRLTVL.

This clonotype has a handful of counts. V is TRBV6-1 and J is TRBJ2-5, with a tentative D call TRBD1 (5 bases). Germline CDR1 MNHNS, CDR2 SASEGT. Deletions cut 2 bases from V and 5 bases from J, with 18 bases between. CDR3 size: 16 residues. In nucleotides, the CDR3 is TGTGCCAGCAGTGAAATCTGGGGCGCGGTAGTGGAGACCCAGTACTTC. Its translation: CASSEIWGAVVETQYF.

V and J are TRBV20-1 and TRBJ1-3; TRBD1 agrees at 8 bases. CDR1 is DFQATT, CDR2 SNEGSKA, per germline (reference sequence). The CDR3 is 17 amino acids. Trimming cost V 2 bases and J 0 bases; bases outside gene matches: 9. The CDR3: CSARPTVGTGSGNTIYF. CDR3 DNA sequence: TGCAGTGCTAGACCAACCGTTGGGACAGGCTCTGGAAACACCATATATTTT.

For this clonotype: One end of the junction fails to match germline, which may point to a read error. The CDR3 sequence is CSAEVGEKRFF. DNA for the CDR3: TGCAGCGCTGAAGTAGGGGAAAAACGGTTTTTT. The gene calls are TRBV29-1 and TRBJ1-4; D possibly corresponds to TRBD1 (5 bases). This CDR3 contains 11 residues. CDR1 is SQVTM and CDR2 is ANQGSEA in the germline V gene. Variable domain in full (rest from reference TRBV29-1 and TRBJ1-4): SAVISQKPSRDICQRGTSLTIQCQVDSQVTMMFWYRQQPGQSLTLIATANQGSEATYESGFVIDKFPISRPNLTFSTLTVSNMSPEDSSIYLCSAEVGEKRFFGSGTQLSVL.

This clonotype has just a few counts. The chain is built from TRBV3-1 and TRBJ2-3, with 7 nucleotides matching TRBD2. V was pared by 2 bases and J by 8 bases, with 4 bases of the junction left unmatched. The CDR3 is 13 residues long. CDR1 is LGHDT, CDR2 YNNKEL, per germline (reference sequence). The DNA for the CDR3 is TGTGCCAGCAGCCAATCTCGCGGGGGTACGCAGTATTTT. Translation gives CASSQSRGGTQYF.

This clonotype was counted between two and nine times. The V and J genes are TRBV6-1 and TRBJ1-2; possible D gene TRBD1, 6 bases. Looked up from germline, CDR1 is MNHNS and CDR2 is SASEGT. Trimming left V 7 bases short and J 2 bases short, with 17 bases between. The CDR3 is 15 amino acids. CDR3 coding DNA: TGTGCCAGCATCTTGGACGGGACATCAAACTATGGCTACACCTTC. Protein product: CASILDGTSNYGYTF.

Comment on this clonotype: This may stem from a read error, because a much larger clone lies one nucleotide away. The rearrangement links TRBV29-1 to TRBJ2-7, with D unresolved. Germline V gives CDR1 SQVTM, CDR2 ANQGSEA. This CDR3 has 12 residues. CDR3 nucleotides: TGCGGCGTTGCAACTGCACCCTACGAGCAGTACTTC. Its protein is CGVATAPYEQYF.

The chain employs TRBV9 and TRBJ2-5; D gene unclear. Trimming took 4 bases from V and 1 from J, leaving 14 bases between them. Per germline, CDR1 SGDLS and CDR2 YYNGEE. The CDR3 spans 15 residues. Here the CDR3 DNA reads TGTGCCAGCAGCCCGGTAGGCTGGTCCCAAGAGACCCAGTACTTC. It yields the protein CASSPVGWSQETQYF.

This clonotype was detected only a few times. V is TRBV7-3 and J is TRBJ1-2; 9 nucleotides align to TRBD1. Germline V gene sequence: CDR1 SGHTA, CDR2 FQGTGA. The CDR3 consists of 15 residues. The J segment lost 8 bases and the V segment lost 4 bases, leaving 11 bases of the junction unmatched. The CDR3 bases are TGTGCCAGCAGCTCCTCTTCTGGGACAGGGCGAGGCTACACCTTC. Its translation: CASSSSSGTGRGYTF. Full variable domain (missing parts from reference TRBV7-3 and TRBJ1-2): GAGVSQTPSNKVTEKGKYVELRCDPISGHTALYWYRQSLGQGPEFLIYFQGTGAADDSGLPNDRFFAVRPEGSVSTLKIQRTERGDSAVYLCASSSSSGTGRGYTFGSGTRLTVV.

The chain carries TRBV4-2 and TRBJ2-7; weak D call: TRBD2 (6 bases). In germline, CDR1 is LGHNA, CDR2 YNFKEQ. V lost 5 bases and J lost 0, with 17 bases in between. There are 16 residues in the CDR3. The CDR3 sequence: CASSSLRGLSSYEQYF. In DNA, the CDR3 is TGTGCCAGCAGCTCTCTTCGGGGGTTAAGCTCCTACGAGCAGTACTTC.

This clonotype was counted ten times or more. Relative to the germline gene, one junction end is altered; a read error may explain this. The chain uses TRBV3-1 and TRBJ1-5; no clear D. The CDR3 is 15 amino acids. Germline CDR1 and CDR2: LGHDT and YNNKEL (reference sequence). CDR3 DNA: TGCGCCAGCAGCCAAGGAACAGTTAGCAATCAGCCCCAGCATTTT. Residues: CASSQGTVSNQPQHF.

The table lists this clonotype with a few counts. This chain's CDR3 is CASSEMQVWYF. Here the CDR3 DNA reads TGTGCCAGCAGTGAAATGCAGGTCTGGTACTTC. The chain couples TRBV6-1 to TRBJ2-7; D is uncertain. Germline V gene lookup returns CDR1 MNHNS and CDR2 SASEGT. This CDR3 contains 11 residues. Between the trimmed V and J ends, which lost 2 bases and 12 bases, there was a span of 11 bases.

This clonotype was counted once. The J gene is TRBJ1-2, the V gene TRBV7-2; TRBD1 matches at 10 bases. The CDR3 is 17 residues long. Germline-derived CDR1 and CDR2 are SGHTA and FQGNSA. The V and J ends lost 5 bases and 3 bases, in that order; junction bases with no gene match: 12. This CDR3 is CASSPKSGTGAHYGYTF. CDR3 nucleotides: TGTGCCAGCAGCCCTAAATCCGGGACAGGGGCGCACTATGGCTACACCTTC. The full variable domain, in which reference TRBV7-2 and TRBJ1-2 provide the parts outside the CDR3, is GAGVSQSPSNKVTEKGKDVELRCDPISGHTALYWYRQSLGQGLEFLIYFQGNSAPDKSGLPSDRFSAERTGGSVSTLTIQRTQQEDSAVYLCASSPKSGTGAHYGYTFGSGTRLTVV.

The V and J genes are TRBV6-4 and TRBJ2-3, with 8 bases aligning to TRBD1. The length of the CDR3 is 15 residues. Trimming at V came to 10 bases and at J to 3 bases, leaving 12 bases not matched to a gene. Germline V gene lookup returns CDR1 MRHNA and CDR2 SNTAGT. CDR3 sequence reads: CANSPYRGDTDTQYF. The DNA of the CDR3 is TGTGCCAACAGCCCGTACAGGGGGGATACAGATACGCAGTATTTT.

This chain links TRBV29-1 with TRBJ2-1, with D perhaps matching TRBD2 (7 bases). The V gene lost 3 bases and the J gene lost 4 bases, with 16 bases spanning the gap. This CDR3 comprises 15 residues. Germline values: CDR1 SQVTM, CDR2 ANQGSEA. As DNA, the CDR3 is TGCAGCGTTGAGGGGGGGCGGGGCCAGTACAATGAGCAGTTCTTC. Translation gives CSVEGGRGQYNEQFF.

This clonotype was seen a few times. This chain connects TRBV20-1 to TRBJ2-7, with D hard to call. This CDR3 is 14 amino acids long. The germline V and J ends were trimmed by 0 bases and 3 bases, with 12 bases remaining between them. The germline CDR1 and CDR2 sequences are DFQATT and SNEGSKA (reference sequence). The CDR3 DNA is TGCAGTGCTAGAGATCCTGAAGGGAACTACGAGCAGTACTTC. Encoded protein: CSARDPEGNYEQYF.

This chain connects TRBV28 to TRBJ2-3; D is perhaps TRBD2 (6 bases). The V gene's germline CDR1 is MDHEN and CDR2 SYDVKM. The CDR3 consists of 15 residues. V was cut by 6 bases and J by 10 bases, with 23 bases left in between. The CDR3 sequence: CASSTRDSPVASQYF. In DNA, the CDR3 is TGTGCCAGCAGCACCCGGGACTCCCCCGTCGCTTCGCAGTATTTT.

The chain recombines TRBV7-9 with TRBJ2-1, with D perhaps assigned TRBD1 or TRBD2 (5 bases each). Trimming removed 5 bases at V and 2 bases at J, with 13 bases between. The CDR3 extends over 15 amino acids. CDR1 and CDR2 (germline): SEHNR, FQNEAQ (reference sequence). CDR3 protein: CASSPRAGPYNEQFF. CDR3 in DNA: TGTGCCAGCAGCCCGCGGGCAGGGCCCTACAATGAGCAGTTCTTC.

The chain is built from TRBV20-1 and TRBJ1-6; tentative D call: TRBD1 (5 bases). Trimming shortened V by 2 bases and J by 5 bases, and 13 bases separated the two germline ends. Germline V gives CDR1 DFQATT, CDR2 SNEGSKA (reference sequence). The CDR3 has 15 residues. This chain's CDR3 is CSARSEGSHNSPLHF. The CDR3 nucleotides are TGCAGTGCTAGAAGTGAGGGGTCCCATAATTCACCCCTCCACTTT.